One T cell receptor beta chain is described in this entry. The germline V gene has CDR1 SQVTM and CDR2 ANQGSEA. The CDR3 is 13 amino acids. The germline V and J ends were trimmed by 7 bases and 5 bases, with 17 bases remaining between them. This sample is drawn from a study of T cell responses to AZD1222 COVID-19 vaccine. The assay was immunoSEQ multiplex PCR, and TCRdb's table has in-frame clones only and misses some. The sample records 150,000 to 200,000 clones, roughly 94% being singletons. The genes are TRBV29-1 and TRBJ2-5; either TRBD1 or TRBD2 may fit D (5 bases each). The sequence was collected from an adult who received the AZD1222 COVID-19 vaccine. Sequencing was performed on peripheral blood, taken 28 days after the second AZD1222 dose. The CDR3 DNA is TGCAGCGGTTGCGGGCAGGGCTGGGAGACCCAGTACTTC. Protein sequence: CSGCGQGWETQYF.